The 5 T cell receptor beta chains listed next were all sequenced from one sample in a study of CD8 T cells in ankylosing spondylitis. TCRdb used MiXCR to reprocess the 5' RACE reads, holding one entry per CDR3 protein. The sample has about 35,000 distinct CDR3 sequences, about a tenth seen once. The sample consisted of blood, either unsorted or a sorted T cell fraction (not recorded which). All receptors derive from a male donor with ankylosing spondylitis or in good health (not recorded which).

This clonotype occurred many times. The chain uses TRBV5-1 and TRBJ2-5, with TRBD1 identical over 7 bases. The CDR3 spans 13 residues. J was trimmed by 4 bases and V by 2 bases; bases with no gene match: 2. Germline V lookup: CDR1 SGHRS, CDR2 YFSETQ. CDR3 coding DNA: TGCGCCAGCAGCTTCCCAGGGGGAGAGACCCAGTACTTC. The encoded protein is CASSFPGGETQYF.

This clonotype was seen ten or more times. The chain couples TRBV20-1 to TRBJ2-3; no definite D call. The V end was cut by 4 bases, the J end by 1 base, with 9 bases between. This CDR3 is built from 13 residues. The V gene's germline CDR1 is DFQATT and CDR2 SNEGSKA (reference sequence). CDR3 loop: CSATPDRTDTQYF. CDR3 nucleotides: TGCAGTGCTACCCCAGACCGCACAGATACGCAGTATTTT.

The sample holds many counts of this clonotype. The V call is TRBV20-1, the J call TRBJ1-2, with a tentative D call TRBD1 (5 bases). The germline V gene encodes CDR1 DFQATT and CDR2 SNEGSKA (reference sequence). The CDR3 totals 12 residues. Between the trimmed V and J ends, which lost 2 bases and 8 bases, there was a span of 12 bases. As DNA, the CDR3 is TGCAGTGCTAGAATAGGGGATCGCGGCTACACCTTC. Protein product: CSARIGDRGYTF.

This clonotype was recorded many times. The chain couples TRBV5-1 to TRBJ2-2, with TRBD1 matching 10 bases. The CDR3 is 16 amino acids. Trimming at V came to 3 bases and at J to 6 bases, leaving 8 bases not matched to a gene. Per germline, CDR1 SGHRS and CDR2 YFSETQ. The CDR3 DNA sequence: TGCGCCAGCAGCTACCGGGACAGGGGCAACGCCGGGGAGCTGTTTTTT. It encodes CASSYRDRGNAGELFF.

This clonotype was found many times. V is TRBV5-6 and J is TRBJ2-5; D perhaps matches TRBD2 (5 bases). The CDR3 contains 17 residues. Germline CDR1 and CDR2: SGHDT and YYEEEE. Trimming took 4 bases from V and 1 from J, leaving 20 bases between them. The CDR3 here is CASSRGGMAGAQETQYF. CDR3 nucleotide sequence: TGTGCCAGCAGCCGCGGAGGTATGGCAGGAGCCCAAGAGACCCAGTACTTC.